The 29 T cell receptor beta chains reported below all come from one sample, sequenced in a study of blood T cell repertoires in COVID-19. Measured with immunoSEQ multiplex PCR; TCRdb has only the in-frame clones, and not every one. The profile shows 350,000 to 400,000 clones, approximately 88% of them singletons. Source material: PBMCs or T cells enriched from blood (not recorded which). These receptors all come from a woman in her 30s with acute COVID-19.

The V and J genes are TRBV5-1 and TRBJ1-6; the D is unclear. CDR3 length equals 14 residues. Germline CDR1 reads SGHRS; CDR2 reads YFSETQ. The V gene lost 3 bases and the J gene lost 10 bases, with 14 bases spanning the gap. CDR3 loop: CASSSEVLGSPLHF. The CDR3 DNA sequence: TGCGCCAGCAGCTCGGAGGTGTTGGGGTCACCCCTCCACTTT.

The rearrangement joins TRBV3-1 (or the pseudogene TRBV3-2) to TRBJ2-7; D not resolved. Germline lookup yields CDR1 LGHDT and CDR2 YNNKEL (reference sequence). V was trimmed by 3 bases and J by 3 bases, leaving 9 bases between them. The CDR3 spans 13 residues. The CDR3 reads CASSQQAHYEQYF. In DNA form, the CDR3 reads TGTGCCAGCAGCCAGCAGGCCCACTACGAGCAGTACTTC.

V gene TRBV25-1 combines with J gene TRBJ1-1; 7 nucleotides align to TRBD1. The CDR3 covers 15 residues. V lost 2 bases to trimming and J lost 4 bases; unmatched junction nucleotides: 7. CDR1 is MGHDK and CDR2 is SYGVNS in the germline V gene. The CDR3 loop is CASSEQVSGGTEAFF. CDR3 bases: TGTGCCAGCAGTGAACAAGTCTCAGGGGGCACTGAAGCTTTCTTT.

The J gene is TRBJ2-7, the V gene TRBV20-1; D may be TRBD2 (5 bases). V lost 6 bases to trimming and J lost 6 bases, with 9 bases between them. Per germline, CDR1 DFQATT and CDR2 SNEGSKA (reference sequence). The CDR3 spans 10 residues. The CDR3 loop reads CSAARAEQYF. CDR3 sequence (DNA): TGCAGTGCCGCGAGGGCCGAGCAGTACTTC.

The chain links TRBV18 to TRBJ2-4; the match to TRBD1 covers 8 bases. The J segment lost 3 bases and the V segment lost 3 bases, leaving 7 bases of the junction unmatched. The CDR3 loop spans 16 amino acids. Per the germline V gene, CDR1 is KGHSH and CDR2 is LQKENI. In DNA form, the CDR3 reads TGTGCCAGCTCACCTGGACAGGGCTTGGGCAAAAACATTCAGTACTTC. Translation gives CASSPGQGLGKNIQYF.

The CDR3 DNA reads TGTGCCAGCAGCCTAACCTGGACAGGAATCTCCTACGAGCAGTACTTC. The encoded protein is CASSLTWTGISYEQYF. The genes are TRBV5-5 and TRBJ2-7; 7 nucleotides agree with TRBD1. CDR1 and CDR2 from the germline V gene are SGHKS and YYEKEE (reference sequence). The CDR3 spans 16 residues. V was clipped by 4 bases and J by 0 bases; unmatched bases: 10.

The V gene is TRBV5-8, the J gene TRBJ2-1, with TRBD2 matching 15 bases. In germline, CDR1 is SGHTS, CDR2 YDEGEE. This CDR3 is built from 14 residues. V lost 7 bases, J lost 7 bases, and 3 bases stayed unmatched. CDR3 sequence: CASGLAGGRNEQFF. In nucleotides, the CDR3 is TGTGCCAGCGGACTAGCGGGGGGGCGTAATGAGCAGTTCTTC. Full variable domain (rest looked up from reference TRBV5-8 and TRBJ2-1): EAGVTQSPTHLIKTRGQQATLRCSPISGHTSVYWYQQALGLGLQFLLWYDEGEERNRGNFPPRFSGRQFPNYSSELNVNALELEDSALYLCASGLAGGRNEQFFGPGTRLTVL.

This clone turned up a few times. In DNA, the CDR3 is TGTGCCTGGAATCAAGGACAGGGCAGTTCACCCCTCCACTTT. It codes for CAWNQGQGSSPLHF. The chain joins TRBV30 to TRBJ1-6; 8 bases map to TRBD1. J lost 9 bases, V lost 4 bases, and 8 bases had no gene match. The V gene's germline CDR1 is GTSNPN and CDR2 SVGIG (reference sequence). The CDR3 has 14 amino acids. Full variable domain (outside the CDR3, taken from reference TRBV30 and TRBJ1-6): SQTIHQWPATLVQPVGSPLSLECTVEGTSNPNLYWYRQAAGRGLQLLFYSVGIGQISSEVPQNLSASRPQDRQFILSSKKLLLSDSGFYLCAWNQGQGSSPLHFGNGTRLTVT.

This chain links TRBV19 with TRBJ2-7; TRBD2 matches at 7 bases. Germline CDR1 and CDR2: LNHDA and SQIVND (reference sequence). The CDR3 spans 13 residues. The V and J ends lost 7 bases and 5 bases, in that order; junction bases with no gene match: 8. Here the CDR3 reads CASTASGLDEQYF. DNA of the CDR3: TGTGCCAGTACCGCATCCGGACTAGACGAGCAGTACTTC.

V and J are TRBV2 and TRBJ2-4; 8 nucleotides line up with TRBD1. In germline, CDR1 is SNHLY, CDR2 FYNNEI. J gave up 3 bases and V 3 bases, and 16 bases lay outside the gene matches. This CDR3 is built from 19 residues. The CDR3 reads CASSDNPGLVQGDKNIQYF. CDR3 DNA sequence: TGTGCCAGCAGTGACAATCCAGGTCTTGTACAGGGGGACAAAAACATTCAGTACTTC.

The chain carries TRBV6-5 and TRBJ1-5; no clear D gene. CDR1 is MNHEY and CDR2 is SVGAGI in the germline V gene. Trimming left V 2 bases short and J 4 bases short, with 9 bases between. This CDR3 comprises 14 residues. CDR3 residues: CASSYGPYNQPQHF. The CDR3 DNA sequence: TGTGCCAGCAGTTACGGGCCTTATAATCAGCCCCAGCATTTT.

The chain couples TRBV19 to TRBJ2-2; 7 bases line up with TRBD1. The CDR3 length is 14 residues. Germline lookup yields CDR1 LNHDA and CDR2 SQIVND (reference sequence). The ends lost 7 bases at V and 4 bases at J; junction bases unmatched: 6. The CDR3 DNA reads TGTGCCAGTAACCCGACAGGGTTCACCGGGGAGCTGTTTTTT. The encoded protein is CASNPTGFTGELFF. The entire variable domain, with the rest obtained from reference TRBV19 and TRBJ2-2, is as follows: DGGITQSPKYLFRKEGQNVTLSCEQNLNHDAMYWYRQDPGQGLRLIYYSQIVNDFQKGDIAEGYSVSREKKESFPLTVTSAQKNPTAFYLCASNPTGFTGELFFGEGSRLTVL.

The chain couples TRBV27 to TRBJ2-1; possible D gene TRBD1, 6 bases. CDR1 and CDR2 (germline): MNHEY, SMNVEV (reference sequence). V lost 5 bases, J lost 2 bases, and 10 bases lay in between. This CDR3 has 14 residues. This CDR3 reads CASSDRSAYNEQFF. CDR3 bases: TGTGCCAGCAGTGACAGGTCCGCCTACAATGAGCAGTTCTTC.

The V gene is TRBV18, the J gene TRBJ2-2; possibly TRBD2 for D (5 bases). Trimming pared 2 bases from V and 5 bases from J, leaving 15 bases between. CDR3 length: 16 amino acids. CDR1 and CDR2 from the germline V gene are KGHSH and LQKENI. Here the CDR3 DNA reads TGTGCCAGCTCACCATTCATTCCGAGGGAAACCGGGGAGCTGTTTTTT. Its translation: CASSPFIPRETGELFF.

This chain connects TRBV10-2 to TRBJ1-2; D unresolved. The CDR3 runs 18 residues. Germline assignment: CDR1 WSHSY and CDR2 SAAADI. The V and J ends lost 3 bases and 2 bases respectively, with 22 bases between them. The CDR3 loop is CASSERIRHDRGNYGYTF. In nucleotides, the CDR3 is TGCGCCAGCAGTGAACGGATCCGTCATGATCGCGGAAACTATGGCTACACCTTC.

This clone was detected once. The chain links TRBV19 to TRBJ1-3, with unresolved D. Per germline, CDR1 LNHDA and CDR2 SQIVND (reference sequence). CDR3 size: 14 residues. The ends were cut back, 2 bases at V and 0 bases at J, with 5 bases in the middle. For the CDR3, the DNA is TGTGCCAGTAGTATAATCAACTCTGGAAACACCATATATTTT. It translates to CASSIINSGNTIYF.

The V and J genes are TRBV7-3 and TRBJ2-3; 13 bases are shared with TRBD2. With 2 bases clipped from V and 0 bases from J, the junction kept 11 bases outside the gene matches. CDR3 size: 20 residues. CDR1 SGHTA and CDR2 FQGTGA come from the germline V gene. The chain's CDR3 is CASSLPHGTSGEGSTDTQYF. The CDR3 region has the DNA TGTGCCAGCAGCTTACCACACGGGACTAGCGGGGAGGGTAGCACAGATACGCAGTATTTT.

In nucleotides, the CDR3 is TGTGCCACCGCCGGAGTAGCAAGCACCGGGGAGCTGTTTTTT. Protein sequence: CATAGVASTGELFF. This sequence joins TRBV24-1 and TRBJ2-2; D unresolved. The V and J ends lost 9 bases and 4 bases respectively, with 14 bases between them. Germline lookup yields CDR1 KGHDR and CDR2 SFDVKD. The CDR3 covers 14 residues.

The rearrangement joins TRBV7-9 to TRBJ1-2; tentatively, D is TRBD1 (5 bases). Trimming removed 1 base from V and 6 bases from J, with 9 bases in between. The CDR3 length is 13 residues. From germline, CDR1 is SEHNR and CDR2 FQNEAQ (reference sequence). CDR3 nucleotides: TGTGCCAGCAGCTTAGTCCAGGGTAATGGCTACACCTTC. Residues: CASSLVQGNGYTF.

This chain connects TRBV25-1 to TRBJ1-4, with TRBD1 matching 7 bases. The V gene end was trimmed by 6 bases and the J gene end by 7 bases; junction bases not matched to a gene: 8. The CDR3 sequence is 14 residues long. CDR1 MGHDK and CDR2 SYGVNS come from the germline V gene. The CDR3 is CASSKGGGGEKLFF. In DNA form, the CDR3 reads TGTGCCAGCAGCAAAGGAGGGGGCGGTGAAAAACTGTTTTTT.

This clone was observed at least ten times. The V call is TRBV6-2 or TRBV6-3, the J call TRBJ2-5, with 16 positions matching TRBD2. Unmatched junction bases numbered 11, after V lost 5 bases and J lost 5 bases. The CDR3 totals 18 residues. Germline V gives CDR1 MNHEY, CDR2 SVGEGT. Here the CDR3 reads CASSPRTGTSGGAETQYF. CDR3 coding DNA: TGTGCCAGCAGTCCCCGGACCGGGACTAGCGGGGGGGCTGAGACCCAGTACTTC.

J is TRBJ1-2 and V is TRBV2; D is possibly TRBD1 (6 bases). V was clipped by 4 bases and J by 8 bases, with 23 bases between them. Germline values: CDR1 SNHLY, CDR2 FYNNEI. CDR3 size: 16 residues. The CDR3 region has the DNA TGTGCCAGCAGTGCCCCGGGACACCGAGTGACGGCGGGCTACACCTTC. Encoded protein: CASSAPGHRVTAGYTF.

The genes are TRBV24-1 and TRBJ2-1; 7 nucleotides match TRBD2. The germline gives CDR1 KGHDR, CDR2 SFDVKD. Trimming at V came to 3 bases and at J to 7 bases, leaving 5 bases not matched to a gene. There are 14 residues in the CDR3. The CDR3 loop reads CATSDSGVRNEQFF. The CDR3 bases are TGTGCCACCAGTGATAGCGGGGTTAGAAATGAGCAGTTCTTC.

The CDR3 DNA follows: TGTGCCAGCAGCTCAGTCGGGACCGGGGAGCTGTTTTTT. Protein product: CASSSVGTGELFF. This sequence joins TRBV7-3 and TRBJ2-2; D ambiguous. The V and J ends lost 4 bases and 5 bases respectively, with 8 bases between them. This CDR3 region has 13 residues. From germline, CDR1 is SGHTA and CDR2 FQGTGA.

The chain recombines TRBV18 with TRBJ1-4; D might be TRBD1 (5 bases). This CDR3 is 16 amino acids long. V lost 0 bases, J lost 3 bases, and 11 bases lay in between. Germline assignment: CDR1 KGHSH and CDR2 LQKENI. This chain's CDR3 is CASSPPRGRANEKLFF. Here the CDR3 DNA reads TGTGCCAGCTCACCACCGCGGGGGAGGGCTAATGAAAAACTGTTTTTT.

This rearrangement joins TRBV5-1 to TRBJ2-3; the D gene is possibly TRBD1 (6 bases). This CDR3 has 14 amino acids. The V gene lost 4 bases and the J gene lost 5 bases, with 14 bases spanning the gap. The germline V gene has CDR1 SGHRS and CDR2 YFSETQ. CDR3 DNA sequence: TGCGCCAGCAGCGGAACTCCGGGACAAGATACGCAGTATTTT. Residues: CASSGTPGQDTQYF.

This clone was detected only once. The chain links TRBV25-1 to TRBJ2-1, with 7 bases matching TRBD1. Germline CDR1 is MGHDK and CDR2 is SYGVNS. The CDR3 runs to 17 residues. Trimming cost V 3 bases and J 4 bases; bases outside gene matches: 12. The CDR3 sequence: CASSDPLGRGSYNEQFF. As DNA, the CDR3 is TGTGCCAGCAGTGACCCACTCGGCAGGGGGTCATACAATGAGCAGTTCTTC.

V gene TRBV18 combines with J gene TRBJ2-7, with 9 bases matching TRBD1. Germline V lookup: CDR1 KGHSH, CDR2 LQKENI. V was pared by 3 bases and J by 6 bases, with 12 bases of the junction left unmatched. The CDR3 length is 16 residues. CDR3 nucleotide sequence: TGTGCCAGCTCACCTCCGGGACAGGGCCAGACCGGCGAGCAGTACTTC. This codes for CASSPPGQGQTGEQYF.

V usage is TRBV5-4 and J usage is TRBJ2-7; TRBD1 matches at 9 bases. The CDR3 is 15 residues long. Germline V gene lookup returns CDR1 SGHNT and CDR2 YYREEE (reference sequence). V shed 3 bases and J 2 bases; nucleotides not matched to a gene: 6. CDR3 DNA: TGTGCCAGCAGCTCGCAGGGACAGGGACCCTACGAGCAGTACTTC. Translation gives CASSSQGQGPYEQYF.